This T cell receptor (beta chain) appears in the sequencing data of a study of CD8 T cells in Susac syndrome. Trimming cost V 6 bases and J 5 bases, with 14 bases left between them. The CDR3 length is 14 residues. The germline gives CDR1 MNHEY, CDR2 SMNVEV (reference sequence). Random hexamers were used to reverse transcribe about 0.5 to 1 ug of RNA. Using its own MiXCR run on the immunoSEQ multiplex PCR reads, TCRdb lists one record per CDR3 protein. This table holds about 100,000 distinct CDR3 sequences, 95% found once. Findings of the study overall: More than 15 Susac-specific public clones were found in total CD8+ repertoires and roughly five in CD8+ TEMRA repertoires.

On this clonotype itself: Its specificity is unknown.

This TCR was sampled from a human donor with Susac syndrome. The chain couples TRBV27 to TRBJ2-1; D is unclear. Material for sequencing was CD8+ T cells from PBMCs. This CDR3 reads CASSQIGPNNEQFF. For the CDR3, the DNA is TGTGCCAGCAGCCAGATCGGACCCAACAATGAGCAGTTCTTC.